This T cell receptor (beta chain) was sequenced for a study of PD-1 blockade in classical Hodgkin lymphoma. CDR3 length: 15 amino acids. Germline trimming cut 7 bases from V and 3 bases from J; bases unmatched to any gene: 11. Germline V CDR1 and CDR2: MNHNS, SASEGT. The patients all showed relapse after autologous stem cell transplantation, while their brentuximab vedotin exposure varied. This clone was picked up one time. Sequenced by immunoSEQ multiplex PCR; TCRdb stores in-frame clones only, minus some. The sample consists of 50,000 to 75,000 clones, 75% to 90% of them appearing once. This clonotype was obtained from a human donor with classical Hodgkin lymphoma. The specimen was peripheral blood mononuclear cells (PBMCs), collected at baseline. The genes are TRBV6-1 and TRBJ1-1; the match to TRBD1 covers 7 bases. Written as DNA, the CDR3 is TGTGCCAGCAACTACAGGGGCGGTTTAGACACTGAAGCTTTCTTT. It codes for CASNYRGGLDTEAFF.